These 25 T cell receptor beta chains were all obtained from the same sample, sequenced in a study of CD8+CD57+ T cells in acquired aplastic anemia. Genomic DNA provided the template from which TCR beta VDJ and CDR3 profiles were obtained. TCRdb fed the reads into MiXCR, producing one record per CDR3 protein. The profile shows around 150,000 distinct CDR3 sequences, 40% to 50% of them singletons. For sequencing, patients were chosen who had shown expansion of CD8+CD57+ cells by flow cytometry. What was sequenced was sorted CD4+, CD8+, or CD8+CD57+ T cells (not recorded which) from PBMCs. The origin of the receptors is a human donor with aplastic anemia.

This clonotype was seen ten or more times. This chain links TRBV4-1 with TRBJ2-1; D is ambiguous. CDR1 and CDR2 from the germline V gene are MGHRA and YSYEKL. With 8 bases removed from V and 9 bases from J, the gap between germline ends came to 11 bases. CDR3 length: 11 residues. As DNA, the CDR3 is TGCGCCAGCTTCCGTCGCGGTGAGCAGTTCTTC. Amino acids: CASFRRGEQFF.

This clonotype has only a few counts. This chain connects TRBV5-1 to TRBJ1-4; D gene unclear. The CDR3 is made up of 18 amino acids. V was clipped by 1 base and J by 0 bases, with 16 bases between them. Germline loops: CDR1 SGHRS, CDR2 YFSETQ. CDR3 amino acids: CASSLFFGVLATNEKLFF. CDR3 bases: TGCGCCAGCAGCTTGTTCTTTGGGGTTTTGGCAACTAATGAAAAACTGTTTTTT.

This chain joins TRBV29-1 and TRBJ2-3; D gene ambiguous. V gave up 6 bases and J gave up 0 bases, with 10 bases separating them. This CDR3 spans 13 amino acids. CDR1 is SQVTM and CDR2 is ANQGSEA in the germline V gene. The CDR3 DNA sequence: TGCAGCGTGACGCAGGATAGCACAGATACGCAGTATTTT. Translation: CSVTQDSTDTQYF.

This chain joins TRBV2 and TRBJ1-1; the D gene is possibly TRBD1 (6 bases). CDR1 and CDR2 (germline): SNHLY, FYNNEI. With 4 bases removed from V and 4 bases from J, the gap between germline ends came to 16 bases. This CDR3 has 15 residues. The CDR3 spells CASSASNRDTTEAFF. In nucleotides, the CDR3 is TGTGCCAGCAGTGCAAGTAACCGGGACACCACTGAAGCTTTCTTT.

The chain has TRBV10-3 and TRBJ2-7; 7 bases fit TRBD1. CDR3 length: 14 amino acids. CDR1 is ENHRY, CDR2 SYGVKD, per germline. V lost 4 bases and J lost 1; bases outside the gene matches: 4. CDR3 amino acids: CAISGGQNSYEQYF. CDR3 sequence (DNA): TGTGCCATCAGTGGGGGACAGAATTCCTACGAGCAGTACTTC.

The chain links TRBV7-9 to TRBJ1-2; D remains ambiguous. Germline values: CDR1 SEHNR, CDR2 FQNEAQ (reference sequence). This CDR3 is 13 amino acids long. Trimming left V 3 bases short and J 6 bases short, with 11 bases between. CDR3 loop: CASSFSPSDGYTF. The CDR3 DNA follows: TGTGCCAGCAGCTTTAGCCCAAGCGATGGCTACACCTTC.

This chain connects TRBV7-9 to TRBJ2-1; 8 bases agree with TRBD2. This CDR3 spans 12 amino acids. Losses at the gene ends were 3 bases for V and 10 bases for J; bases not matched to a gene: 2. Germline V gives CDR1 SEHNR, CDR2 FQNEAQ (reference sequence). This CDR3 is CASSFGTREQFF. The CDR3 DNA is TGTGCCAGCAGCTTCGGGACTAGAGAGCAGTTCTTC.

This chain joins TRBV5-1 and TRBJ1-1; 10 bases align to TRBD1. This CDR3 region has 15 residues. J was trimmed by 4 bases and V by 1 base; bases with no gene match: 4. CDR1 and CDR2 (germline): SGHRS, YFSETQ. The CDR3 coding sequence is TGCGCCAGCAGCTTGACCCGGGACAGGGGCACTGAAGCTTTCTTT. Protein sequence: CASSLTRDRGTEAFF.

The sample holds one count of this clonotype. The V and J genes are TRBV9 and TRBJ2-7, with D tentatively TRBD2 (5 bases). There are 14 residues in the CDR3. V was cut by 4 bases and J by 0 bases, with 11 bases left in between. CDR1 and CDR2 (germline): SGDLS, YYNGEE. CDR3 residues: CASSPSLSSYEQYF. The CDR3 DNA is TGTGCCAGCAGCCCTAGCCTCAGCTCCTACGAGCAGTACTTC.

The J gene is TRBJ2-7, the V gene TRBV15; D is ambiguous. The germline CDR1 and CDR2 sequences are LNHNV and YYDKDF (reference sequence). Trimming pared 1 base from V and 0 bases from J, leaving 4 bases between. The length of the CDR3 is 13 residues. CDR3 coding DNA: TGTGCCACCAGCAGAGCCTCCTCCTACGAGCAGTACTTC. Protein product: CATSRASSYEQYF. The whole variable domain, filled in from reference TRBV15 and TRBJ2-7, reads DAMVIQNPRYQVTQFGKPVTLSCSQTLNHNVMYWYQQKSSQAPKLLFHYYDKDFNNEADTPDNFQSRRPNTSFCFLDIRSPGLGDTAMYLCATSRASSYEQYFGPGTRLTVT.

In this sample, this clonotype turned up many times. This chain connects TRBV9 to TRBJ2-7; unclear D gene. This CDR3 has 14 amino acids. Trimming stripped 4 bases from V and 2 bases from J, with 13 bases between. The germline V gene has CDR1 SGDLS and CDR2 YYNGEE. CDR3 amino acids: CASSPTAGTYEQYF. In DNA, the CDR3 is TGTGCCAGCAGCCCTACGGCAGGTACCTACGAGCAGTACTTC. Combining the CDR3 with reference TRBV9 and TRBJ2-7 gives the whole variable domain DSGVTQTPKHLITATGQRVTLRCSPRSGDLSVYWYQQSLDQGLQFLIQYYNGEERAKGNILERFSAQQFPDLHSELNLSSLELGDSALYFCASSPTAGTYEQYFGPGTRLTVT.

In its sample, this clonotype was seen many times. The J gene is TRBJ2-3, the V gene TRBV29-1; D is perhaps TRBD2 (5 bases). Germline-derived CDR1 and CDR2 are SQVTM and ANQGSEA. The CDR3 loop spans 14 amino acids. V was trimmed by 5 bases and J by 14 bases, leaving 26 bases between them. CDR3 in DNA: TGCAGCGTTCAGAGCCTAAGGACTCCCCCATTATGGTATTTT. This translates into CSVQSLRTPPLWYF.

This clonotype occurred many times. The chain links TRBV6-1 to TRBJ2-5, with 11 bases lining up with TRBD2. Germline assignment: CDR1 MNHNS and CDR2 SASEGT. V shed 6 bases, J shed 5 bases, and the junction held 11 bases outside the gene matches. This CDR3 has 16 residues. The CDR3 nucleotides read TGTGCCAGCAGAAGCCAGCTAGCGGGAGGAGCCGAGACCCAGTACTTC. Translation gives CASRSQLAGGAETQYF.

As to this clonotype: A much larger clone sits a single nucleotide away, making a read error possible. J is TRBJ2-1 and V is TRBV13, with 10 bases identical to TRBD2. Germline lookup yields CDR1 PRHDT and CDR2 FYEKMQ (reference sequence). The CDR3 is made up of 15 amino acids. The CDR3 is CASSSGLAERNAQFF. CDR3 nucleotides: TGTGCCAGCAGCTCAGGACTAGCGGAGAGGAATGCGCAGTTCTTC.

This clonotype showed up many times. The chain uses TRBV20-1 and TRBJ2-7; tentatively, D is TRBD1 (6 bases). The CDR3 consists of 15 residues. Germline V gene sequence: CDR1 DFQATT, CDR2 SNEGSKA (reference sequence). The V end was cut by 6 bases, the J end by 5 bases, with 23 bases between. CDR3 nucleotides: TGCAGTGCCGCGCCAGGGGAGCGCGCTCGCGACGAGCAGTACTTC. Protein product: CSAAPGERARDEQYF.

As concerns this clonotype: The missing conserved phenylalanine or tryptophan at the end of this CDR3 makes a read error likely. This chain uses TRBV6-1 with TRBJ2-7, with TRBD2 matching 10 bases. The ends lost 8 bases at V and 2 bases at J; junction bases unmatched: 9. The germline CDR1 and CDR2 sequences are MNHNS and SASEGT. The CDR3 spans 15 residues. The CDR3 sequence is CASWDSSGGAYEQYL. For the CDR3, the DNA is TGTGCCAGCTGGGATTCTAGCGGGGGTGCCTACGAGCAGTACCTC.

This chain joins TRBV20-1 and TRBJ2-5; D is perhaps TRBD2 (5 bases). Germline V gives CDR1 DFQATT, CDR2 SNEGSKA (reference sequence). This CDR3 spans 12 amino acids. Trimming removed 1 base at V and 5 bases at J, with 8 bases between. The CDR3 loop is CSARGTGETQYF. In nucleotides, the CDR3 is TGCAGTGCTAGAGGGACGGGGGAGACCCAGTACTTC.

This clonotype has a single count. The V and J genes are TRBV7-6 and TRBJ2-3, with TRBD2 matching over 7 bases. The CDR3 runs 14 residues. Germline CDR1 and CDR2: SGHVS and FNYEAQ. J lost 2 bases, V lost 9 bases, and 8 bases had no gene match. CDR3 DNA sequence: TGTGCCAGAAGGGCGGGGGTCATCACAGATACGCAGTATTTT. This sequence encodes CARRAGVITDTQYF.

Many counts were recorded for this clonotype. This rearrangement joins TRBV20-1 to TRBJ1-2; unclear D gene. With 0 bases removed from V and 1 base from J, the gap between germline ends came to 18 bases. This CDR3 is built from 17 residues. Germline V gene data show CDR1 as DFQATT and CDR2 as SNEGSKA (reference sequence). CDR3 in amino acids: CSARDPAPVGRNYGYTF. CDR3 nucleotide sequence: TGCAGTGCTAGAGATCCCGCACCAGTGGGTCGTAACTATGGCTACACCTTC.

This chain links TRBV24-1 with TRBJ2-1; TRBD1 aligns across 8 bases. Germline values: CDR1 KGHDR, CDR2 SFDVKD. With 6 bases clipped from V and 9 bases from J, the junction kept 9 bases outside the gene matches. CDR3 size: 14 residues. CDR3 DNA sequence: TGTGCCACCAGTACCACAGGGGGGACGGCTGAGCAGTTCTTC. Its protein is CATSTTGGTAEQFF.

The sample holds many counts of this clonotype. The CDR3 is CASSTWTSGRGGTDTQYF. CDR3 bases: TGCGCCAGCAGCACTTGGACTAGCGGGAGGGGTGGCACAGATACGCAGTATTTT. The chain uses TRBV5-1 and TRBJ2-3; 15 bases are a match to TRBD2. Germline CDR1 is SGHRS and CDR2 is YFSETQ. The CDR3 consists of 18 residues. Trimming at V came to 4 bases and at J to 1 base, leaving 7 bases not matched to a gene.

This clonotype was seen a few times. This rearrangement joins TRBV10-2 to TRBJ1-2; 7 bases agree with TRBD1. Germline V gives CDR1 WSHSY, CDR2 SAAADI. V shed 0 bases, J shed 9 bases, and the junction held 13 bases outside the gene matches. The CDR3 spans 16 residues. In DNA form, the CDR3 reads TGCGCCAGCAGTGAGTCGACAGGGAGCCTTACTATACGCTACACCTTC. Its translation: CASSESTGSLTIRYTF.

The genes are TRBV10-3 and TRBJ1-1; D may be TRBD1 (6 bases). The ends were cut back, 2 bases at V and 5 bases at J, with 15 bases in the middle. CDR3 length: 15 residues. Germline loops: CDR1 ENHRY, CDR2 SYGVKD. The CDR3 sequence is CAISEVSGVSTEAFF. The CDR3 DNA sequence: TGTGCCATCAGTGAGGTTTCAGGGGTATCGACTGAAGCTTTCTTT.

This chain uses TRBV7-9 with TRBJ2-7; unclear D gene. The V gene lost 6 bases and the J gene lost 7 bases, with 13 bases spanning the gap. The length of the CDR3 is 12 residues. The germline V gene encodes CDR1 SEHNR and CDR2 FQNEAQ (reference sequence). The CDR3 nucleotides read TGTGCCAGCAGACTGGGCAATGGGGAGCAGTACTTC. This sequence encodes CASRLGNGEQYF.

The rearrangement joins TRBV4-2 to TRBJ1-6; no clear D gene. This CDR3 has 15 residues. V dropped 5 bases and J dropped 7 bases, with 15 bases sitting between them. Germline CDR1 LGHNA, CDR2 YNFKEQ. CDR3 sequence reads: CASSTRRGHNSPLHF. DNA for the CDR3: TGTGCCAGCAGCACGCGACGGGGTCACAATTCACCCCTCCACTTT.